These 8 T cell receptor beta chains came from one sample sequenced in a study of blood T cell repertoires in COVID-19. Some clones are missing from TCRdb's copy, which holds only in-frame ones; the method was immunoSEQ multiplex PCR. The sample has more than 100,000 clones, 80% to 90% seen once; the top ten hold approximately 4%. Specimen: peripheral blood. The receptors here all came from a woman aged 55-70 years with acute or convalescent COVID-19.

The chain combines TRBV9 with TRBJ1-2, with D maybe TRBD1 (5 bases). The CDR3 has 15 amino acids. Trimming left V 5 bases short and J 4 bases short, with 18 bases between. CDR1 and CDR2 (germline): SGDLS, YYNGEE. The CDR3 DNA is TGTGCCAGCAGTCCCGAAGGGCAGGGCTTCTATGGCTACACCTTC. Translation gives CASSPEGQGFYGYTF.

The chain's CDR3 is CASSYGDSGYTF. Here the CDR3 DNA reads TGTGCCAGCAGTTATGGGGACTCTGGCTACACCTTC. The rearrangement uses TRBV6-6 and TRBJ1-2; D may be TRBD1 (5 bases). V was trimmed by 3 bases and J by 7 bases, leaving 9 bases between them. The CDR3 covers 12 residues. CDR1 and CDR2 from the germline V gene are MNHNY and SVGAGI (reference sequence).

The gene calls are TRBV23-1 and TRBJ1-2; D ambiguous. TRBV23-1 is an ORF; its function is uncertain. CDR3 length: 12 amino acids. Trimming removed 2 bases at V and 8 bases at J, with 9 bases between. The CDR3, as DNA: TGCGCCAGCAGTCAAGGTCCGGAGGGCTACACCTTC. Translated: CASSQGPEGYTF.

This chain links TRBV19 with TRBJ1-1; D remains ambiguous. There are 13 residues in the CDR3. Germline V lookup: CDR1 LNHDA, CDR2 SQIVND (reference sequence). Trimming took off 6 bases at V and 2 bases at J, with 10 bases between the two ends. The DNA of the CDR3 is TGTGCCAGTAGCACCCACATTAACACTGAAGCTTTCTTT. It codes for CASSTHINTEAFF. The entire variable domain, with the rest obtained from reference TRBV19 and TRBJ1-1, is as follows: DGGITQSPKYLFRKEGQNVTLSCEQNLNHDAMYWYRQDPGQGLRLIYYSQIVNDFQKGDIAEGYSVSREKKESFPLTVTSAQKNPTAFYLCASSTHINTEAFFGQGTRLTVV.

This clone was seen more than once but under ten times. The V gene is TRBV12-5, the J gene TRBJ2-5; TRBD2 matches at 11 bases. Germline-derived CDR1 and CDR2 are LGHNT and FRNRAP. The CDR3 spans 17 residues. V lost 0 bases to trimming and J lost 4 bases; unmatched junction nucleotides: 7. The CDR3 loop reads CASGLVGGLAGGETQYF. As DNA, the CDR3 is TGTGCTAGTGGTTTGGTAGGTGGTCTAGCGGGAGGAGAGACCCAGTACTTC.

This chain connects TRBV4-1 to TRBJ2-1; 10 bases are a match to TRBD2. V dropped 4 bases and J dropped 10; count of bases not matched to a gene: 10. The CDR3 contains 15 residues. CDR1 is MGHRA, CDR2 YSYEKL, per germline. The CDR3 region is CASSPRGTSAREQFF. CDR3 nucleotide sequence: TGCGCCAGCAGCCCCAGAGGGACTAGCGCTCGAGAGCAGTTCTTC.

This sequence joins TRBV28 and TRBJ1-2, with a tentative D call TRBD1 (6 bases). The CDR3 is 14 residues long. Germline V gene data show CDR1 as MDHEN and CDR2 as SYDVKM. With 5 bases removed from V and 8 bases from J, the gap between germline ends came to 18 bases. The CDR3 is CASSLTTGRGGYTF. CDR3 in DNA: TGTGCCAGCAGTCTCACCACAGGGCGCGGAGGCTACACCTTC.

The chain carries TRBV28 and TRBJ1-1; 7 nucleotides match TRBD1. Trimming removed 5 bases from V and 0 bases from J; junction bases left unmatched: 12. Germline CDR1 reads MDHEN; CDR2 reads SYDVKM. The CDR3 sequence is 17 residues long. CDR3 region: CASSSPGQLTMNTEAFF. CDR3 coding DNA: TGTGCCAGCAGTAGCCCGGGACAGCTGACGATGAACACTGAAGCTTTCTTT.